Listed below are T cell receptor beta chains from one sample, sequenced in a study of T-cell memory formation after mild COVID-19. One entry per CDR3 protein, called by TCRdb with MiXCR from the 5' RACE reads. The table has 250,000 to 350,000 distinct CDR3 sequences, roughly 17% seen once. The sequencing sample was made of PBMCs or a T cell subset sorted from them (not recorded which). Every receptor here comes from a man aged 18 to 35 who had mild COVID-19 (a few samples of this study predate the infection). Cell type and time point are not known. Both conserved end residues are part of each CDR3. D genes are given only for firm matches. The listing skips clone size in some rows; elsewhere it reads once, few, many or a size class.

TRBV6-5,TRBD1,TRBJ2-7,NA,TGTGCCAGCAGAACCCCCGACAGGGTAACCGAGCAGTACTTC,CASRTPDRVTEQYF
TRBV5-1,NA,TRBJ1-2,few,TGCGCCAGCAGCTTTTCCGGGTTTGACTATGGCTACACCTTC,CASSFSGFDYGYTF
TRBV7-9,NA,TRBJ1-1,few,TGTGCCAGCAGCTTCCAGGCACCTGAAGCTTTCTTT,CASSFQAPEAFF
TRBV7-2,NA,TRBJ1-2,few,TGTGCCAGCAGCTTAGGTCACCAGACCCAGCTACGCTACACCTTC,CASSLGHQTQLRYTF
TRBV12-3/TRBV12-4,NA,TRBJ1-5,few,TGTGCCAGCAGTCCCTGGGGGGCAGGGGATCAGCCCCAGCATTTT,CASSPWGAGDQPQHF
TRBV6-1,NA,TRBJ1-2,once,TGTGCCAGCAGTGTATCACAGGGTGATTATGGCTACACCTTC,CASSVSQGDYGYTF
TRBV7-9,TRBD2,TRBJ2-1,NA,TGTGCCAGCAGCTTACGTCTAGCGGGGAATGAGCAGTTCTTC,CASSLRLAGNEQFF
TRBV4-3,TRBD2,TRBJ2-3,NA,TGCGCCAGCAGCCGTCTCGGGGGGGGGGATACGCAGTATTTT,CASSRLGGGDTQYF
TRBV6-5,TRBD2,TRBJ2-3,NA,TGTGCCAGCAGTTACTTACGGCTAGCGGGGACCCGTGATACGCAGTATTTT,CASSYLRLAGTRDTQYF
TRBV7-8,NA,TRBJ1-1,few,TGTGCCAGCAGTCCAGGGATTACTGAAGCTTTCTTT,CASSPGITEAFF
TRBV27,TRBD2,TRBJ2-2,few,TGTGCCAGCAACCCACTAGCGGGGGTCACCGGGGAGCTGTTTTTT,CASNPLAGVTGELFF
TRBV12-3/TRBV12-4,NA,TRBJ2-1,NA,TGTGCCAGCACCTCGTGGGATGAGCAGTTCTTC,CASTSWDEQFF
TRBV12-3/TRBV12-4,NA,TRBJ1-2,few,TGTGCCAGCAGTTTACAGTCCTATGGCTACACCTTC,CASSLQSYGYTF
TRBV12-3/TRBV12-4,TRBD1,TRBJ2-2,many,TGTGCCAGCAGTTTTGGGACAGGGGACACCGGGGAGCTGTTTTTT,CASSFGTGDTGELFF
TRBV20-1,NA,TRBJ2-5,NA,TGCAGTGGGACAGCCATTCAAGAGACCCAGTACTTC,CSGTAIQETQYF
TRBV4-1,NA,TRBJ2-3,NA,TGCGCCAGCAGCCAAGGTTTCTCAGCAGGGAAAGGCACAGATACGCAGTATTTT,CASSQGFSAGKGTDTQYF
TRBV4-1,NA,TRBJ2-1,few,TGCGCCAGCAGCTCCATAGCGGCCTACAATGAGCAGTTCTTC,CASSSIAAYNEQFF
TRBV7-8,NA,TRBJ2-5,few,TGTGCCAGCGGGCGGAAAGAGACCCAGTACTTC,CASGRKETQYF
TRBV9,NA,TRBJ2-2,NA,TGTGCCAGCAACCGGGGGACCGGGGAGCTGTTTTTT,CASNRGTGELFF
TRBV4-1,TRBD1,TRBJ1-1,NA,TGCGCCAGCAGCCGGACAGGGGGTTACGGAATGAACACTGAAGCTTTCTTT,CASSRTGGYGMNTEAFF
TRBV5-1,NA,TRBJ2-7,few,TGCGCCAGCAGCAGCGGGTCGGCGTACGAGCAGTACTTC,CASSSGSAYEQYF
TRBV6-5,NA,TRBJ2-5,NA,TGTGCCAGCAGCATTAGGCCCTCAGGGACCCAGTACTTC,CASSIRPSGTQYF
TRBV5-1,TRBD2,TRBJ2-3,few,TGCGCCAGCACTCTGTCGGCTAGCGGGTACACAGATACGCAGTATTTT,CASTLSASGYTDTQYF
TRBV5-1,NA,TRBJ1-3,NA,TGCGCCAGCAGCTTGGCCATCTGGACGGAGAACACCATATATTTT,CASSLAIWTENTIYF
TRBV6-5,NA,TRBJ1-2,NA,TGTGCCAGCAGTACCCCGGGCGGGAACTATGGCTACACCTTC,CASSTPGGNYGYTF
TRBV15,TRBD1,TRBJ1-2,NA,TGTGCCACCAGCGCTGGACAGGGCGACGGAGGCTACACCTTC,CATSAGQGDGGYTF
TRBV18,NA,TRBJ1-1,NA,TGTGCCAGCTCACCAAGGAATTTGAACACTGAAGCTTTCTTT,CASSPRNLNTEAFF
TRBV18,NA,TRBJ2-3,NA,TGTGCCAGCTCACCACCGTTCCTGGGGGCGAGGGATACGCAGTATTTT,CASSPPFLGARDTQYF
TRBV6-2/TRBV6-3,NA,TRBJ2-1,few,TGTGCCAGCAGTTACCTCTGGCGGGAAAACAATGAGCAGTTCTTC,CASSYLWRENNEQFF
TRBV6-5,NA,TRBJ2-2,few,TGTGCCAGCAGTTACTCGGACTTGCCCGGGGAGCTGTTTTTT,CASSYSDLPGELFF
TRBV12-3/TRBV12-4,TRBD1,TRBJ2-4,NA,TGTGCCAGCACCGGGACAGGGTGGAACATTCAGTACTTC,CASTGTGWNIQYF
TRBV7-6,NA,TRBJ1-3,NA,TGTGCCAGCAGCTCCAATGTACTCAGACGTGGAAACACCATATATTTT,CASSSNVLRRGNTIYF
TRBV11-1,NA,TRBJ2-5,NA,TGTGCCAGCAGCTCATTGATGGAAGAGACCCAGTACTTC,CASSSLMEETQYF
TRBV6-5,NA,TRBJ2-2,NA,TGTGCCAGCAGTTACCCCGTGGCCGGGGAGCTGTTTTTT,CASSYPVAGELFF
TRBV6-6,NA,TRBJ1-2,NA,TGTGCCAGCAGTCAAGTGTATGGCTACACCTTC,CASSQVYGYTF
TRBV6-5,NA,TRBJ2-5,few,TGTGCCAGCAGTTACTCAGGGACCGAAGAGACCCAGTACTTC,CASSYSGTEETQYF
TRBV2,NA,TRBJ1-2,many,TGTGCCAGCAGTGTCGTGGGGGGGGCCTATGGCTACACCTTC,CASSVVGGAYGYTF
TRBV12-3/TRBV12-4,TRBD2,TRBJ2-1,NA,TGTGCCAGCAGATGGGCGGGGGGGTCCCCCGAGCAGTTCTTC,CASRWAGGSPEQFF
TRBV4-2,NA,TRBJ2-1,NA,TGTGCCAGCAGCCAAGCTCCCTTGGCGGGGAGGACCCATGAGCAGTTCTTC,CASSQAPLAGRTHEQFF
TRBV4-3,TRBD2,TRBJ2-3,NA,TGCGCCAGCAGCCAAGATCGGGGGGGGCATACGCAGTATTTT,CASSQDRGGHTQYF
TRBV6-5,TRBD2,TRBJ2-5,NA,TGTGCCAGCAGTTACGGTGTTCTAGGGAGGGGGACCCAGTACTTC,CASSYGVLGRGTQYF
TRBV7-2,NA,TRBJ1-2,few,TGTGCCAGCAGCCCAAAAGAAGGCTACACCTTC,CASSPKEGYTF
TRBV20-1,NA,TRBJ2-3,NA,TGCAGTGCCCTCCAGGGGTTGTATACGCAGTATTTT,CSALQGLYTQYF
TRBV6-1,TRBD1,TRBJ1-5,NA,TGTGCCAGCAGCGCACCGTGGCAGGGGGATCAGCCCCAGCATTTT,CASSAPWQGDQPQHF
TRBV6-6,NA,TRBJ1-5,NA,TGTGCCAGCAGTTACTCGGCGGCAGGGAGGGCCAATCAGCCCCAGCATTTT,CASSYSAAGRANQPQHF
TRBV20-1,NA,TRBJ1-1,few,TGCAGTGCTTCTATACGACGTCGATTTAGGATGAACACTGAAGCTTTCTTT,CSASIRRRFRMNTEAFF
TRBV5-6,TRBD1,TRBJ1-4,few,TGTGCCAGCAGCCAGGGGGCGACGTCTAATGAAAAACTGTTTTTT,CASSQGATSNEKLFF
TRBV18,NA,TRBJ1-3,NA,TGTGCCAGCTCACCACGTATCGCAGGGAGCTCTGGAAACACCATATATTTT,CASSPRIAGSSGNTIYF